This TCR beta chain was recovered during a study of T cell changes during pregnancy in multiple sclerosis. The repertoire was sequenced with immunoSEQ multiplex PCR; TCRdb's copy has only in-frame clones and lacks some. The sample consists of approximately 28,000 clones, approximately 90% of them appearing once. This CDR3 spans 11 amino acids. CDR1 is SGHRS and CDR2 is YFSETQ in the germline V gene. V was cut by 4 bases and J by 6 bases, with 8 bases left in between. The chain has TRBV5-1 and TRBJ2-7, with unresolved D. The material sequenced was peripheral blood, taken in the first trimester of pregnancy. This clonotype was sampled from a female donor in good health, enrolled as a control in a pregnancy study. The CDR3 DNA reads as TGCGCCAGCAGCGCTCTCGGCGAGCAGTACTTC. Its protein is CASSALGEQYF.